This TCR beta chain appears in the sequencing data of a study of graft-versus-host responses after intestinal transplantation (dated by TCRdb to 2020 to 2022). A note on the overall study: The transplants that recipients received were multivisceral, liver-intestinal, or isolated intestinal. Alloreactive clones were identified by sequencing pre-transplant mixed lymphocyte reaction products and comparing them with unstimulated pre-transplant donor and recipient T cells. Rather than being sequenced by the commercial service, samples from a few later patients were sequenced in-house on an Illumina MiSeq and processed with MiXCR. A peak of at least 4% donor T cells among recipient peripheral blood mononuclear cells was the definition used for donor T cell macrochimerism. A cohort of 20 to 25 intestinal transplant recipients, including one retransplant, was enrolled, and a few patients lacking pretransplant specimens were excluded. Anti-thymocyte globulin induction was given to all recipients, followed by maintenance tacrolimus and steroids for about 3 years. Bulk TCR-beta CDR3 sequencing was used to track graft-versus-host and host-versus-graft alloreactive T cell clones in the graft, circulation and bone marrow after intestinal transplantation.

Inclusive of the bounding cysteine and phenylalanine, the CDR3 is 14 residues long. The sequence is cut down to CDR3 DNA, 42 bases in frame from base 1. A distance of 8 bases separates the germline ends of V and J, which lose 2 bases and 0 bases respectively. The germline V gene (reference sequence) provides CDR1 SGHNT and CDR2 YYREEE. What the study reported, not specific to this receptor: Peak levels of circulating GvH clones were associated with declines in HvG clones early after transplant. Patients with donor T cell macrochimerism had high GvH to HvG T cell clonal ratios in their allografts. The conclusions were limited by the relatively low number and heterogeneity of the intestinal transplant patients. GvH clones were detected in recipient bone marrow, and some appeared earlier in ileal mucosa or blood, consistent with an intestinal mucosal origin.

Receptor amplification or capture employed the immunoSEQ multiplex PCR assay. For most patients, genomic DNA was subjected to high-throughput TCR-beta CDR3 sequencing by Adaptive Biotechnologies. From the authors' description of their analysis: Adaptive's ImmunoSEQ software supplied the TCR sequencing data for 15 to 20 patients, while MiXCR and VDJtools were used to process a few other patients. Because the origin of CDR3 nucleotide sequences shared between donor and recipient could not be assigned, those sequences were removed. To be classed as alloreactive, a clone needed at least 2-fold expansion over unstimulated cells and a minimum CFSE-low frequency of 0.002% (template counts) or 0.001% (read counts). Mappable clones were those detected in sequenced pre-transplant spleen, lymph node, or MLR CFSE-low populations of the donor or recipient. Cumulative frequency of alloreactive clones was calculated as a percentage of all sequences weighted by copy number. In TCRdb, the immuneACCESS table is reduced to in-frame sequences with V and J assigned. These tables do not hold every clone; where another copy was compared, an unresolved V gene accounts for under half, and the others remain unexplained. V and J calls plus clone size are reproduced from that table; the DNA served to infer D and trimming. The sample yields under 45,000 clones; over 85% were counted once. The leading ten clones occupy less than 8.5% of the sample.

The sample holds one count of this clone. What this receptor recognizes is not known. No qualities accompany the bases; no much larger clone lies one base away. Blood samples were collected up to 4 times in the first month after transplant and then at least monthly when available. The chain is assembled from TRBV5-4 and TRBJ2-5, with the D segment identity uncertain. Sequenced here: PBMCs, sampled about nine months after transplant. This sequence originates from a human patient who received an intestinal transplant, so some T cells may come from the graft donor. The base sequence is TGTGCCAGCAGCTTCAGAAGGGACCAAGAGACCCAGTACTTC. Translated, it reads CASSFRRDQETQYF. The CDR3 plus the reference TRBV5-4 and TRBJ2-5 genes for the other parts give the full variable domain: ETGVTQSPTHLIKTRGQQVTLRCSSQSGHNTVSWYQQALGQGPQFIFQYYREEENGRGNFPPRFSGLQFPNYSSELNVNALELDDSALYLCASSFRRDQETQYFGPGTRLLVL.